This T cell receptor (beta chain) comes out of a study of PD-1 blockade in classical Hodgkin lymphoma. Study overall: Patients were given intravenous nivolumab, 3 mg/kg, every 2 weeks.

This clone was seen once. The antigen is not known. Whole-study findings and limits: Why the repertoires differ is still unclear, perhaps disease activity or prior therapy.

Profiling relied on immunoSEQ multiplex PCR, and the TCRdb table lists in-frame clones only, not all of them. Among 55,000 to 80,000 clones, 88% were seen once, and the ten largest hold 9.5% to 15%. All the patients suffered relapse after autologous stem cell transplantation, and brentuximab vedotin exposure differed. The best responses consisted of complete response, partial response or progressive disease. V was pared by 0 bases and J by 2 bases, with 10 bases of the junction left unmatched. The CDR3 length is 17 residues. Germline-derived CDR1 and CDR2 are LGHNT and FRNRAP. The V and J genes are TRBV12-5 and TRBJ2-7; 7 nucleotides align to TRBD1. The TCR was taken from a human donor with classical Hodgkin lymphoma. This specimen was peripheral blood mononuclear cells (PBMCs), taken at baseline. This chain's CDR3 is CASGLVGSQGRTYEQYF. The CDR3 DNA sequence: TGTGCTAGTGGTTTGGTAGGGTCACAGGGGAGAACCTACGAGCAGTACTTC.